This is a list of T cell receptor beta chains from one sample in a study of T cell responses to AZD1222 COVID-19 vaccine. Sequencing used immunoSEQ multiplex PCR; TCRdb keeps in-frame clones, though not all of them. This table holds about 190,000 clones, 80% to 90% found once. Sequencing used peripheral blood, obtained on day 0 of MenACWY control vaccination. The source is an adult in good health. CDR3s include the opening cysteine and the closing phenylalanine or tryptophan. A D gene is named only where the DNA matches it firmly. Clone sizes are given selectively: once, few, many, or a class where the clone is expanded.

d_call,j_call,clone_size,v_call,cdr3_aa,cdr3_nt
-,TRBJ2-1,-,TRBV3-1/TRBV3-2,CASSGPRDEQFF,TGTGCCAGCAGCGGACCCAGGGATGAGCAGTTCTTC
TRBD2,TRBJ2-7,few,TRBV5-4,CASSRDYQYEQYF,TGTGCCAGCAGCAGGGACTACCAATACGAGCAGTACTTC
-,TRBJ2-6,-,TRBV7-6,CASSSRHSGANVLTF,TGTGCCAGCAGCTCAAGACACTCTGGGGCCAACGTCCTGACTTTC
-,TRBJ1-1,-,TRBV5-1,CASGNRGTLNTEAFF,TGCGCCAGCGGCAACAGAGGAACCTTGAACACTGAAGCTTTCTTT
-,TRBJ2-7,-,TRBV3-1/TRBV3-2,CASSQVPGVKSYEQYF,TGTGCCAGCAGCCAAGTCCCGGGGGTGAAATCCTACGAGCAGTACTTC
TRBD2,TRBJ2-1,-,TRBV27,CASSLELLAGGGNEQFF,TGTGCCAGCAGTTTAGAGTTGCTAGCGGGAGGGGGCAATGAGCAGTTCTTC
TRBD2,TRBJ2-5,few,TRBV6-4,CASSDSPRLTSGRAGETQYF,TGTGCCAGCAGTGACTCTCCCCGGTTGACTAGCGGGAGGGCCGGGGAGACCCAGTACTTC
-,TRBJ2-7,-,TRBV5-1,CASSFGSTYEQYF,TGCGCCAGCAGCTTCGGCAGCACCTACGAGCAGTACTTC
-,TRBJ1-2,once,TRBV7-9,CASSSLEGPSGYTF,TGTGCCAGCAGCTCCCTTGAAGGGCCCTCTGGCTACACCTTC
-,TRBJ2-1,-,TRBV4-2,CASSQVWDIDNEQFF,TGTGCCAGCAGCCAAGTGTGGGACATAGACAATGAGCAGTTCTTC
TRBD1,TRBJ1-5,-,TRBV12-3/TRBV12-4,CASAGQGGQPQHF,TGTGCCAGCGCGGGACAGGGTGGTCAGCCCCAGCATTTT
TRBD2,TRBJ2-5,-,TRBV9,CASSVDQAGGQETQYF,TGTGCCAGCAGCGTAGATCAAGCGGGGGGGCAAGAGACCCAGTACTTC
TRBD1,TRBJ2-7,-,TRBV7-3,CASSITGTEASGEQYF,TGTGCCAGCAGCATAACCGGGACAGAGGCCTCGGGAGAGCAGTACTTC
TRBD1,TRBJ1-5,-,TRBV23-1,CASSRPGQGARVNQPQHF,TGCGCCAGCAGTCGCCCGGGACAGGGGGCGCGGGTTAATCAGCCCCAGCATTTT
TRBD1,TRBJ1-4,-,TRBV5-1,CASSVGTGTNNEKLFF,TGCGCCAGCAGCGTGGGGACAGGGACAAATAATGAAAAACTGTTTTTT
-,TRBJ2-5,-,TRBV20-1,CSASEGDLQETQYF,TGCAGTGCTAGTGAAGGAGACCTACAAGAGACCCAGTACTTC
TRBD1,TRBJ1-2,-,TRBV6-5,CASSTPGGHYGYTF,TGTGCCAGCAGTACCCCAGGGGGCCACTATGGCTACACCTTC
-,TRBJ1-2,-,TRBV19,CASSIGAGEYGYTF,TGTGCCAGTAGTATAGGGGCTGGGGAGTACGGCTACACCTTC
-,TRBJ2-1,-,TRBV7-2,CASSLAGGLYNEQFF,TGTGCCAGCAGCTTAGCGGGGGGTCTCTACAATGAGCAGTTCTTC
-,TRBJ2-5,-,TRBV5-4,CASSRDDGFDQETQYF,TGTGCCAGCAGTCGAGACGACGGATTTGATCAAGAGACCCAGTACTTC
-,TRBJ2-2,-,TRBV28,CASRFRGFLTGELFF,TGTGCCAGCAGATTCAGGGGTTTTCTCACCGGGGAGCTGTTTTTT
TRBD2,TRBJ2-2,once,TRBV19,CASTRTSGANTGELFF,TGTGCCAGTACCCGGACTAGCGGGGCGAACACCGGGGAGCTGTTTTTT
TRBD2,TRBJ2-7,-,TRBV4-2,CASSQAETSGNYEQYF,TGTGCCAGCAGCCAAGCTGAGACTAGCGGGAACTACGAGCAGTACTTC
TRBD2,TRBJ2-7,-,TRBV29-1,CSVSSGREYEQYF,TGCAGCGTCTCTAGCGGGAGGGAATACGAGCAGTACTTC
-,TRBJ1-2,-,TRBV19,CASSIQRDSPIYGYTF,TGTGCCAGTAGTATTCAGCGTGACAGCCCAATCTATGGCTACACCTTC
-,TRBJ1-6,-,TRBV30,CAWRVTGDSPLHF,TGTGCCTGGAGGGTGACAGGAGATTCACCCCTCCACTTT
-,TRBJ2-2,-,TRBV27,CASSLGNTGELFF,TGTGCCAGCAGTCTGGGTAACACCGGGGAGCTGTTTTTT
-,TRBJ1-2,-,TRBV28,CASSPITVRNYGYTF,TGTGCCAGCAGTCCGATAACAGTCCGTAACTATGGCTACACCTTC
TRBD1,TRBJ2-1,-,TRBV9,CASSLAGTGYDEQFF,TGTGCCAGCAGCTTGGCCGGGACAGGGTATGATGAGCAGTTCTTC